This TCR beta chain derives from a study of blood T cells in healthy people across ages. The table lists this clonotype with a few counts. Using a J-beta primer mix together with a sample-barcoded 5' primer, a second PCR was run for roughly 6 to 12 cycles. MiXCR, applied by TCRdb to the 5' RACE reads, yields one record per CDR3 protein. Counted here are over 950,000 distinct CDR3 sequences, 30% to 40% occurring once; the ten biggest clones make up over 10%. The authors drew around 11 milliliters of peripheral blood from each donor. Trimming pared 0 bases from V and 10 bases from J, leaving 15 bases between. Germline-derived CDR1 and CDR2 are LGHNA and YSLEER. The CDR3 runs 14 residues.

This receptor was taken from a man younger than 35 in good health. The chain employs TRBV4-3 and TRBJ1-1; D is undetermined. Sequenced material: blood. The CDR3 protein is CASSQEGSDSTAFF. Here the CDR3 DNA reads TGCGCCAGCAGCCAAGAGGGGTCCGACTCTACAGCTTTCTTT.